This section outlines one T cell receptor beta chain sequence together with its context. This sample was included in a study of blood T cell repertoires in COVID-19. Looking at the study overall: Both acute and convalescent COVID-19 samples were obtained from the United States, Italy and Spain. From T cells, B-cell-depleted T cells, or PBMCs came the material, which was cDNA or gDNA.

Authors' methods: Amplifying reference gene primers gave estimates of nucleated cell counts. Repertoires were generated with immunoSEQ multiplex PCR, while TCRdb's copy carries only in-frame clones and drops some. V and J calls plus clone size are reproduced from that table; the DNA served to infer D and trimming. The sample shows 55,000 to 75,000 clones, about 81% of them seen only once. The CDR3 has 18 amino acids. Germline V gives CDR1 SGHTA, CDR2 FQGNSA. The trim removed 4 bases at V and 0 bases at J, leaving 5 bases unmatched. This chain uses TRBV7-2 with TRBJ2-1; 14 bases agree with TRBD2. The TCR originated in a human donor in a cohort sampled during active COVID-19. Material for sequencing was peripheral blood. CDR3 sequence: CASSSGTSGSVSYNEQFF. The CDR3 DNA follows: TGTGCCAGCAGCTCCGGGACTAGCGGGAGTGTCTCCTACAATGAGCAGTTCTTC. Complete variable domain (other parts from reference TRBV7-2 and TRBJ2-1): GAGVSQSPSNKVTEKGKDVELRCDPISGHTALYWYRQSLGQGLEFLIYFQGNSAPDKSGLPSDRFSAERTGGSVSTLTIQRTQQEDSAVYLCASSSGTSGSVSYNEQFFGPGTRLTVL.